Here is one T cell receptor (beta chain) with its context. Looked up from germline, CDR1 is SGDLS and CDR2 is YYNGEE. The CDR3 is 12 amino acids. The V gene lost 0 bases and the J gene lost 5 bases, with 4 bases spanning the gap. This record belongs to a study of glioma-infiltrating T cells after dendritic cell vaccination. For the study at large: Samples are from glioblastoma patients in Phase I and II dendritic cell vaccine trials. Between about 2003 and 2012, patients got autologous tumor lysate-pulsed dendritic cell vaccines. Dendritic cell vaccine was injected intradermally three times, biweekly.

Amplification used 60 V beta primers and 13 J beta primers. Method: immunoSEQ multiplex PCR; TCRdb's copy keeps in-frame clones and lacks some. Found here are about 82,000 clones, around 90% of them singletons; the top ten hold approximately 2.9%. Material: blood, obtained before dendritic cell vaccination. The TCR sequence derives from a human donor with glioblastoma. The genes are TRBV9 and TRBJ2-3; no reliable D call. The CDR3 bases are TGTGCCAGCAGCGTAGCGGGAGATACGCAGTATTTT. It translates to CASSVAGDTQYF.